This TCR beta chain is from a study of blood T cell repertoires in COVID-19. Clones were sequenced by immunoSEQ multiplex PCR, and TCRdb holds only the in-frame ones, with some missing. The data contain 150,000 to 200,000 clones, around 87% of them seen just once; the ten biggest clones take up approximately 0.62%. The CDR3 covers 15 residues. CDR1 MNHEY and CDR2 SVGEGT come from the germline V gene. The V and J ends lost 2 bases and 10 bases respectively, with 15 bases between them. Material for sequencing was peripheral blood. This sequence joins TRBV6-2 or TRBV6-3 and TRBJ1-6, with D possibly TRBD1 on 6 matching bases. The clonotype originates from a man aged 60 to 69 with COVID-19, enrolled during active disease. CDR3 residues: CASSYAGAQASPLHF. CDR3 coding DNA: TGTGCCAGCAGTTACGCAGGGGCGCAGGCCTCACCCCTCCACTTT.